The T cell receptor beta chain under discussion was sequenced for a study of T cell clusters in autoimmune cytopenias. General study findings and limits: Comparing secondary cytopenia with chronic lymphocytic leukemia showed no cluster-lack signature, apparently masked by lymphoma repertoire.

One tube held mixed TRB-A and TRB-B primer pools for touch-down PCR. TCRdb re-called the multiplex PCR reads and gives one entry per CDR3 protein, without DNA. With roughly 11,000 distinct CDR3 sequences in the sample, the ten largest clones hold around 20%. Turning to this clonotype: Its antigen is unknown.

The CDR3 totals 16 residues. Germline CDR1 is DFQATT and CDR2 is SNEGSKA (reference sequence). Roughly 38,000 genome equivalents of blood DNA were amplified for TRB. This sample was also put to use in a study of T cell repertoires in aging, cancer and after chemotherapy. That source adds: In healthy donors, age-related TCR diversity loss mainly reflected lost richness.

The gene calls are TRBV20-1 and TRBJ2-3; absent DNA, TCRdb's TRBD2 call cannot be checked. The clonotype comes from a human donor in good health. Material: peripheral blood. The CDR3 protein is CSARSEVDFLADTQYF.